This T cell receptor (beta chain) emerged from a study of T cell changes during pregnancy in multiple sclerosis. Germline assignment: CDR1 MNHNS and CDR2 SASEGT. The CDR3 loop spans 15 amino acids. Trimming cost V 6 bases and J 3 bases; bases outside gene matches: 9. Clones were read by immunoSEQ multiplex PCR, and TCRdb kept only the in-frame ones, dropping some. The table records about 36,000 clones, about 90% of them present only once. The receptor was isolated from a female donor with multiple sclerosis, enrolled in a pregnancy study. The input for sequencing was CD4+ T cells from peripheral blood mononuclear cells, taken after pregnancy. The J gene is TRBJ1-1, the V gene TRBV6-1; 8 positions agree with TRBD1. The CDR3 nucleotides are TGTGCCAGCAGGGCTACCCAGGGGGCTTACACTGAAGCTTTCTTT. It yields the protein CASRATQGAYTEAFF.